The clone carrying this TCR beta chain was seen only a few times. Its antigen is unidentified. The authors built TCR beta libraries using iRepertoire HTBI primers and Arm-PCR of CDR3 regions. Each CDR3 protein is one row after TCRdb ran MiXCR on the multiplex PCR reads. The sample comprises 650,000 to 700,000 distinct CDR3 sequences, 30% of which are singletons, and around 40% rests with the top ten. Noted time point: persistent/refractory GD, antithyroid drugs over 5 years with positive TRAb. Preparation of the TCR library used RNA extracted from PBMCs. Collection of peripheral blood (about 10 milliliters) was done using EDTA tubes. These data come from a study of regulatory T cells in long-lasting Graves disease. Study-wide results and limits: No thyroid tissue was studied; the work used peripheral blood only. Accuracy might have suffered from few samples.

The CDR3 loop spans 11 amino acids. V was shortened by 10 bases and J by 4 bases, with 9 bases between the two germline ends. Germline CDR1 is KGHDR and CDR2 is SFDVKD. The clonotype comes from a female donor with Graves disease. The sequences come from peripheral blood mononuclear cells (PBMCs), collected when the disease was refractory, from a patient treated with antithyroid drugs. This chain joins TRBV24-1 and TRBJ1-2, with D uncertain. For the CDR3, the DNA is TGTGCCACTCGGACGCCCTATGGCTACACCTTC. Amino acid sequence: CATRTPYGYTF.